Following are 18 T cell receptor beta chains from one sample sequenced in a study of low-dose radiotherapy and immunotherapy resistance in tumors. Documented time point: before trial treatment. Primers targeting TRAV and TRBV primed first-strand cDNA, covering alpha and beta chains. PCR amplification of the TCRs was performed with Phusion for 20 PCR cycles, and it relied on a constant-region primer together with a V-primer adapter. MiXCR, applied by TCRdb to the reads, yields one record per CDR3 protein. The data show 80,000 to 95,000 distinct CDR3 sequences, roughly a tenth seen once. The sequencing here drew on PBMCs, taken before treatment. These receptors all stem from a male donor with prostate cancer.

This clonotype was observed many times. The genes are TRBV30 and TRBJ1-3, with D perhaps matching TRBD1 (5 bases). The CDR3 contains 14 residues. The germline CDR1 and CDR2 sequences are GTSNPN and SVGIG (reference sequence). The germline V and J ends were trimmed by 2 bases and 4 bases, with 12 bases remaining between them. The CDR3: CAWSQGVGGNTIYF. The CDR3 DNA is TGTGCCTGGAGTCAGGGAGTGGGAGGAAACACCATATATTTT.

There are many counts of this clonotype. This chain's CDR3 is CASSLQGQSHQPQHF. Here the CDR3 DNA reads TGTGCCAGCAGCCTCCAGGGACAGAGCCATCAGCCCCAGCATTTT. The chain combines TRBV5-5 with TRBJ1-5, with 7 bases matching TRBD1. This CDR3 has 15 residues. Germline CDR1 is SGHKS and CDR2 is YYEKEE (reference sequence). V lost 4 bases, J lost 5 bases, and 9 bases stayed unmatched.

J is TRBJ2-7 and V is TRBV4-2, with 12 bases that match TRBD2. Germline V gene lookup returns CDR1 LGHNA and CDR2 YNFKEQ. This CDR3 has 16 residues. Losses at the gene ends were 5 bases for V and 6 bases for J; bases not matched to a gene: 11. The CDR3 DNA follows: TGTGCCAGCAGCAGGACTAGCGGGAACCTGGGCGGCGAGCAGTACTTC. Protein: CASSRTSGNLGGEQYF.

This clonotype was picked up many times. This sequence joins TRBV7-2 and TRBJ2-4, with D maybe TRBD1 (5 bases). Trimming pared 5 bases from V and 0 bases from J, leaving 14 bases between. Germline lookup yields CDR1 SGHTA and CDR2 FQGNSA. The CDR3 contains 16 residues. CDR3 sequence: CASSPMTALAKNIQYF. DNA for the CDR3: TGTGCCAGCAGCCCCATGACAGCGTTAGCCAAAAACATTCAGTACTTC.

This clonotype was seen only once. A read error is likely here: a far larger clone is one base away. V and J are TRBV20-1 and TRBJ2-7; 10 bases fit TRBD2. Germline V lookup: CDR1 DFQATT, CDR2 SNEGSKA (reference sequence). CDR3 length: 15 residues. V dropped 1 base and J dropped 7; count of bases not matched to a gene: 10. This CDR3 is CSARGPLAGVNEQYF. Written as DNA, the CDR3 is TGCAGTGCTAGAGGGCCTCTAGCGGGAGTGAATGAGCAGTACTTC.

This clonotype came up many times. The CDR3 nucleotides are TGTGCCAGCAGCCCACCCACTAGCGGGAGGGCCCTAGATACGCAGTATTTT. This codes for CASSPPTSGRALDTQYF. The V and J genes are TRBV7-2 and TRBJ2-3; TRBD2 matches at 13 bases. V shed 5 bases, J shed 5 bases, and the junction held 10 bases outside the gene matches. Germline V gene lookup returns CDR1 SGHTA and CDR2 FQGNSA. The CDR3 consists of 17 residues.

This clonotype was seen ten or more times. The chain employs TRBV7-9 and TRBJ2-3; D gene unclear. The CDR3 sequence is 14 residues long. V was shortened by 0 bases and J by 2 bases, with 6 bases between the two germline ends. CDR1 SEHNR and CDR2 FQNEAQ come from the germline V gene (reference sequence). In DNA, the CDR3 is TGTGCCAGCAGCTTAGCGCCGGCCACAGATACGCAGTATTTT. It yields the protein CASSLAPATDTQYF.

This clonotype has a count of ten or more. The chain is built from TRBV7-8 and TRBJ2-1, with 11 bases that match TRBD2. The V and J ends lost 2 bases and 5 bases, in that order; junction bases with no gene match: 11. Per germline, CDR1 SGHVS and CDR2 FQNEAQ. The CDR3 extends over 18 amino acids. As DNA, the CDR3 is TGTGCCAGCAGCTTACCCCTTAGACTAGCGGGATTCGACAATGAGCAGTTCTTC. Protein product: CASSLPLRLAGFDNEQFF.

This clonotype was observed many times. This chain connects TRBV6-2 or TRBV6-3 to TRBJ2-2, with TRBD2 as a possible D gene (5 bases). Looked up from germline, CDR1 is MNHEY and CDR2 is SVGEGT. The germline V and J ends were trimmed by 3 bases and 4 bases, with 12 bases remaining between them. This CDR3 has 15 amino acids. The CDR3 sequence is CASSYRGAGTGELFF. The CDR3 coding sequence is TGTGCCAGCAGTTATCGGGGTGCTGGCACCGGGGAGCTGTTTTTT.

This chain uses TRBV15 with TRBJ2-7, with D possibly being TRBD2 (6 bases). Germline loops: CDR1 LNHNV, CDR2 YYDKDF (reference sequence). The CDR3 is made up of 14 amino acids. V lost 0 bases and J 1 base, leaving 7 bases between the germline ends. CDR3 in amino acids: CATSRDLASYEQYF. The CDR3 DNA reads TGTGCCACCAGCAGAGATCTAGCGTCCTACGAGCAGTACTTC.

This clonotype was counted at least ten times. The V call is TRBV29-1, the J call TRBJ2-7, with 10 bases that match TRBD2. The CDR3 sequence is 15 residues long. CDR1 is SQVTM and CDR2 is ANQGSEA in the germline V gene. With 4 bases clipped from V and 4 bases from J, the junction kept 10 bases outside the gene matches. CDR3 bases: TGCAGCGTTGTACCGAGCGGGAGGGGGCGTTACGAGCAGTACTTC. Protein product: CSVVPSGRGRYEQYF.

This clonotype was picked up many times. The rearrangement links TRBV18 to TRBJ2-3, with D hard to call. The V and J ends lost 0 bases and 3 bases respectively, with 7 bases between them. CDR3 length equals 14 residues. Germline V gene lookup returns CDR1 KGHSH and CDR2 LQKENI. CDR3 sequence reads: CASSPPTRTDTQYF. CDR3 in DNA: TGTGCCAGCTCACCACCGACACGTACAGATACGCAGTATTTT.

This clonotype was counted only a few times. The chain uses TRBV27 and TRBJ1-1; no clear D. Trimming stripped 0 bases from V and 0 bases from J, with 8 bases between. This CDR3 comprises 15 residues. Germline V gives CDR1 MNHEY, CDR2 SMNVEV (reference sequence). CDR3 nucleotide sequence: TGTGCCAGCAGTTTATCGGCGGGCATGAACACTGAAGCTTTCTTT. It is translated as CASSLSAGMNTEAFF.

This clonotype was found many times. This rearrangement joins TRBV30 to TRBJ2-3, with D uncertain. The germline CDR1 and CDR2 sequences are GTSNPN and SVGIG (reference sequence). The V end was cut by 6 bases, the J end by 0 bases, with 10 bases between. This CDR3 region has 13 residues. The CDR3 loop is CACRRPSTDTQYF. The CDR3 DNA follows: TGTGCCTGTAGGCGGCCTAGCACAGATACGCAGTATTTT. The variable domain in full, completed from reference TRBV30 and TRBJ2-3, reads SQTIHQWPATLVQPVGSPLSLECTVEGTSNPNLYWYRQAAGRGLQLLFYSVGIGQISSEVPQNLSASRPQDRQFILSSKKLLLSDSGFYLCACRRPSTDTQYFGPGTRLTVL.

This clonotype was detected many times. V gene TRBV7-2 combines with J gene TRBJ1-2; D unresolved. V was trimmed by 3 bases and J by 2 bases, leaving 10 bases between them. Germline V CDR1 and CDR2: SGHTA, FQGNSA. CDR3 length: 14 amino acids. CDR3 residues: CASSLGLVNYGYTF. Written as DNA, the CDR3 is TGTGCCAGCAGCTTGGGCTTGGTAAACTATGGCTACACCTTC.

This clonotype was picked up a small number of times. V is TRBV18 and J is TRBJ2-7, with 10 bases aligning to TRBD2. The junction had 4 bases not matched to a gene; V was cut back by 11 bases and J by 3 bases. There are 12 residues in the CDR3. From germline, CDR1 is KGHSH and CDR2 LQKENI. The CDR3 here is CAASSGSYEQYF. CDR3 bases: TGTGCCGCGTCTAGCGGGAGCTACGAGCAGTACTTC.

This clonotype was counted at least ten times. The chain links TRBV19 to TRBJ1-5; TRBD1 might be the D (5 bases). Trimming removed 2 bases from V and 4 bases from J, with 9 bases in between. The CDR3 spans 14 residues. Germline V gene data show CDR1 as LNHDA and CDR2 as SQIVND (reference sequence). The CDR3 sequence is CASSIMTANQPQHF. In DNA, the CDR3 is TGTGCCAGTAGTATAATGACAGCGAATCAGCCCCAGCATTTT.

This clonotype was seen many times. The CDR3 loop reads CASSAPHGGLETQYF. The CDR3 DNA follows: TGTGCCAGTAGTGCCCCTCATGGAGGTCTGGAGACCCAGTACTTC. V and J are TRBV19 and TRBJ2-5, with D perhaps TRBD2 (5 bases). Germline CDR1 and CDR2: LNHDA and SQIVND (reference sequence). V lost 5 bases, J lost 5 bases, and 18 bases lay in between. The CDR3 spans 15 residues.